This T cell receptor beta chain was identified in a study of CD8 T cells in Susac syndrome (dated by TCRdb to between 2017 and 2020). Looking at the study overall: Whether CD8+ T cell activation and differentiation in Susac syndrome was antigen driven was tested using repertoire sequencing. What the work shows at the level of the full study, not this receptor alone: The study acknowledged that relatively few individuals were included in the TCR sequencing and HLA analysis.

Details on this clonotype: Its recognized antigen is unknown. One base away there is no much larger clone; base qualities are not given.

Peripheral blood CD8+ and CD4+ T cells from healthy donors, Susac syndrome patients and multiple sclerosis patients were profiled by high-throughput TCR beta sequencing. Healthy donors were age- and sex-matched controls. CD8+ TEMRA cells were enriched by FACS, while bulk CD8+ and CD4+ T cells were purified by magnetic negative isolation. Blood was drawn into EDTA tubes, processed within 24 hours, and PBMCs were isolated by density gradient centrifugation. PBMCs intended for TCR sequencing were frozen in liquid nitrogen and were later thawed in a 37 degrees C water bath. The sorted or isolated CD4+, CD8+ and CD8+ TEMRA cells reached a purity of at least 90%. Relative to germline, V is 3 bases shorter and J is 7 bases shorter, with 10 bases between their ends. The CDR3, cysteine through phenylalanine, is 13 amino acids long. CDR3 DNA only is kept here, 39 bases in frame from base 1. In the germline V gene (reference sequence), CDR1 corresponds to MNHEY and CDR2 to SMNVEV.

RNA was extracted using the RNeasy kit, and roughly 0.45 to 1 ug of the RNA was reverse transcribed with random hexamers. TCR beta CDR3 regions were amplified with the immunoSEQ multiplex PCR assay covering 54 Vbeta and 13 Jbeta segments. To correct PCR amplification bias, a synthetic template baseline was used for both primer optimization and computational correction. The authors' analysis ran thus. Reads were annotated to V, D and J genes per IMGT and analyzed with immunoSEQ Analyzer, keeping only productive sequences. To calculate clonality, Shannon entropy was normalized by log2 of the number of productive unique sequences and then subtracted from one. For each patient and control, public and private clones were evaluated among the 100 most prevalent clones. Clones were defined as Susac-specific if absent from the healthy and MS cohorts, from over a thousand published viral clones and from other ImmuneACCESS disease sequences. TCRdb trimmed the raw reads at Q25, called clones with MiXCR and kept productive beta chains. A single entry per CDR3 protein holds the most common genes and DNA from its merged rows. V and J calls and clone size were set by TCRdb, not the authors. In all, the sample holds around 160,000 distinct CDR3 sequences, and around 93% of those were seen once. The top ten constitute 0.13% of the sample.

The V and J segments used are TRBV27 and TRBJ2-1; too little of a D gene remains to name it. The TCR originated in a human donor in good health. The sequencing sample was made of CD4+ T cells from PBMCs. The nucleotides are TGTGCCAGCAGTTTGGGCCCACCGAATGAGCAGTTCTTC. This codes for CASSLGPPNEQFF.